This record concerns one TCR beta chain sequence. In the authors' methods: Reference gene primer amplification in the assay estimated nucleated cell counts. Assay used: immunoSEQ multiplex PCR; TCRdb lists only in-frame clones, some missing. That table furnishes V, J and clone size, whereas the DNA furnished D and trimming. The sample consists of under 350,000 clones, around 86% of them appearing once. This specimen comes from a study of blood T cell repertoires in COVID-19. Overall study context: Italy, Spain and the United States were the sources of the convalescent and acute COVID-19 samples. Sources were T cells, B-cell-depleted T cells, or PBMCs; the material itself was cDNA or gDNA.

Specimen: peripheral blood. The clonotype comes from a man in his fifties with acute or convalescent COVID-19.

In DNA form, the CDR3 reads TGTGCCAGCAGTGAAGTCGGCTGGGGCACGGCAACTAATGAAAAACTGTTTTTT. Its protein product is CASSEVGWGTATNEKLFF. J is TRBJ1-4 and V is TRBV6-1; tentatively, D is TRBD1 (5 bases). The V gene lost 1 base and the J gene lost 0 bases, with 15 bases spanning the gap. From germline, CDR1 is MNHNS and CDR2 SASEGT. CDR3 length: 18 residues.